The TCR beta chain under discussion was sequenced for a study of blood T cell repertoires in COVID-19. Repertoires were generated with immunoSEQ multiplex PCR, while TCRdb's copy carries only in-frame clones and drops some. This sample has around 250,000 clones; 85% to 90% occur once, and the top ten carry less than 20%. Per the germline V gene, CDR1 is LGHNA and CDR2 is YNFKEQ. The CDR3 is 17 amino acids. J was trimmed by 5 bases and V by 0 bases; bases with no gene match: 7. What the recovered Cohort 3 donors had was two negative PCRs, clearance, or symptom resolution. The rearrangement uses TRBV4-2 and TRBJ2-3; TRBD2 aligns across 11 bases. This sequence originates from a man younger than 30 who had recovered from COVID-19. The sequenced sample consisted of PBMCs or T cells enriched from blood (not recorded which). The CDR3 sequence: CASSQDIAGGPGDTQYF. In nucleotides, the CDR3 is TGTGCCAGCAGCCAAGATATAGCGGGGGGGCCGGGAGATACGCAGTATTTT.